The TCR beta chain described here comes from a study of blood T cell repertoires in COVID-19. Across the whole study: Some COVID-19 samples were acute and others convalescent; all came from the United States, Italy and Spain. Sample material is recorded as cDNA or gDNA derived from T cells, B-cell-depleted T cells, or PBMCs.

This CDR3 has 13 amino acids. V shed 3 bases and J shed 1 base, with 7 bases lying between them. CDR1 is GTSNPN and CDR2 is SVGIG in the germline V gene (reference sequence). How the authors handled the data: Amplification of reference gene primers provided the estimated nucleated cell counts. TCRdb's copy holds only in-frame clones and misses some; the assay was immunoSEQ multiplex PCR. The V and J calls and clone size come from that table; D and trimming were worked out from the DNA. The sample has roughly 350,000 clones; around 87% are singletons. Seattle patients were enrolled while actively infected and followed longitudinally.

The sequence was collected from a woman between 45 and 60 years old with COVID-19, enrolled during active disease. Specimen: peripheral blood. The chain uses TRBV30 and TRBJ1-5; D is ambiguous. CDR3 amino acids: CAWRTGSNQPQHF. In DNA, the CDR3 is TGTGCCTGGAGAACGGGAAGCAATCAGCCCCAGCATTTT. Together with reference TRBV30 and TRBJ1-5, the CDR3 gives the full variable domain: SQTIHQWPATLVQPVGSPLSLECTVEGTSNPNLYWYRQAAGRGLQLLFYSVGIGQISSEVPQNLSASRPQDRQFILSSKKLLLSDSGFYLCAWRTGSNQPQHFGDGTRLSIL.